The clone carrying this T cell receptor beta chain was seen only a few times. TCRdb re-derived calls from the RT-PCR reads in MiXCR, one entry per CDR3 protein. The sample has 650,000 to 800,000 distinct CDR3 sequences, 12% to 15% seen once. From germline, CDR1 is DFQATT and CDR2 SNEGSKA (reference sequence). The CDR3 is 17 residues long. Trimming pared 0 bases from V and 2 bases from J, leaving 17 bases between. The sequenced sample consisted of memory CD4+ T cells from blood. This chain uses TRBV20-1 with TRBJ2-1; no reliable D call. The TCR comes from a female donor in good health, serving as a healthy control. CDR3 loop: CSARDPSRPSTYNEQFF. In DNA, the CDR3 is TGCAGTGCTAGAGATCCTTCAAGACCGTCCACCTACAATGAGCAGTTCTTC.